This paragraph covers one T cell receptor beta chain sequence. This specimen comes from a study of blood T cells in healthy people across ages. Trimming took 4 bases from V and 3 from J; bases not matched to a gene: 7. The CDR3 length is 16 residues. Per germline, CDR1 SGHDN and CDR2 FVKESK. The use of a sample-barcoded 5' primer and a J-beta primer mix characterized a second PCR of about 6 to 11 cycles. In TCRdb, the 5' RACE reads were re-called with MiXCR into one record per CDR3 protein. Here the sample spans around 990,000 distinct CDR3 sequences, 35% to 40% being singletons. The rearrangement links TRBV14 to TRBJ2-5, with 11 positions matching TRBD2. Input material: blood. The receptor was isolated from a man aged 18 to 29 in good health. In DNA, the CDR3 is TGTGCCAGCAGCCTACCGACTAGCGGGGATAAAGAGACCCAGTACTTC. This encodes CASSLPTSGDKETQYF. Using reference TRBV14 and TRBJ2-5 for the parts outside the CDR3, the full variable domain is EAGVTQFPSHSVIEKGQTVTLRCDPISGHDNLYWYRRVMGKEIKFLLHFVKESKQDESGMPNNRFLAERTGGTYSTLKVQPAELEDSGVYFCASSLPTSGDKETQYFGPGTRLLVL.